The 18 T cell receptor beta chains below all came from one sample that was sequenced in a study of blood T cell repertoires in COVID-19. The data were produced by immunoSEQ multiplex PCR, yet TCRdb's version contains in-frame clones alone and is incomplete. Of 88,000 or so clones in the sample, roughly 83% were seen once. Source material: peripheral blood. The source is a human donor in a cohort sampled during active COVID-19.

V and J are TRBV11-2 and TRBJ2-3, with 9 bases lining up with TRBD2. The CDR3 is made up of 17 amino acids. Per the germline V gene, CDR1 is SGHAT and CDR2 is FQNNGV. V gave up 1 base and J gave up 5 bases; unmatched junction bases: 10. The CDR3 nucleotides read TGTGCCAGCAGCTTAGTCCCTAGCGGGACCGGGGGAGATACGCAGTATTTT. Its translation is CASSLVPSGTGGDTQYF.

This clone was picked up a small number of times. The J gene is TRBJ1-5, the V gene TRBV18, with a possible D match to TRBD1 (6 bases). Deletions cut 3 bases from V and 10 bases from J, with 16 bases between. Germline CDR1 KGHSH, CDR2 LQKENI. The CDR3 loop spans 14 amino acids. CDR3 nucleotides: TGTGCCAGCTCACCGGCAGGGGAGGGTCGACCCCAGCATTTT. This gives the protein CASSPAGEGRPQHF.

V is TRBV29-1 and J is TRBJ2-7; D gene ambiguous. CDR1 SQVTM and CDR2 ANQGSEA come from the germline V gene. This CDR3 spans 11 amino acids. V lost 3 bases to trimming and J lost 6 bases, with 9 bases between them. This CDR3 reads CSVEHGAEQYF. The CDR3 region has the DNA TGCAGCGTTGAGCATGGAGCCGAGCAGTACTTC.

This chain links TRBV5-1 with TRBJ2-7, with D possibly TRBD2 on 5 matching bases. The germline CDR1 and CDR2 sequences are SGHRS and YFSETQ. V lost 2 bases, J lost 5 bases, and 11 bases lay in between. CDR3 length: 13 amino acids. In DNA, the CDR3 is TGCGCCAGCAGCTTACCCTCGAGGGACGAGCAGTACTTC. Its protein product is CASSLPSRDEQYF.

The chain carries TRBV7-2 and TRBJ2-1; a possible D gene is TRBD2 (5 bases). The CDR3 is 16 amino acids. V dropped 3 bases and J dropped 0 bases, with 12 bases sitting between them. CDR1 and CDR2 (germline): SGHTA, FQGNSA. DNA of the CDR3: TGTGCCAGCAGCTTTGGAAGCGGCAGCTCCTACAATGAGCAGTTCTTC. Translation gives CASSFGSGSSYNEQFF.

The chain couples TRBV10-3 to TRBJ2-5, with D perhaps TRBD1 (5 bases). V lost 1 base and J lost 4, with 7 bases in between. The CDR3 is 13 amino acids. The germline CDR1 and CDR2 sequences are ENHRY and SYGVKD. CDR3: CAISEYRLETQYF. The CDR3 coding sequence is TGTGCCATCAGTGAGTACAGGCTAGAGACCCAGTACTTC.

The chain has TRBV28 and TRBJ2-7, with D possibly being TRBD1 (6 bases). V shed 2 bases and J shed 5 bases, with 10 bases lying between them. This CDR3 region has 13 residues. Germline CDR1 is MDHEN and CDR2 is SYDVKM. CDR3 residues: CASSLGQGNEQYF. CDR3 in DNA: TGTGCCAGCAGTTTAGGTCAGGGGAACGAGCAGTACTTC.

The chain links TRBV21-1 to TRBJ2-3; the table's D call, TRBD2, was not checked against the DNA. TRBV21-1 is given as a pseudogene. The CDR3 is 18 residues long. The CDR3, as DNA: TGTGCCAGCAGCAAAGCCCTAGCGGGAGGGTTGGTGCCAGATACGCAGTATTTT. It encodes CASSKALAGGLVPDTQYF.

The V gene is TRBV11-2, the J gene TRBJ2-7; TRBD2 matches 8 bases. Germline V lookup: CDR1 SGHAT, CDR2 FQNNGV. The V gene end was trimmed by 7 bases and the J gene end by 6 bases; junction bases not matched to a gene: 8. The CDR3 length is 13 residues. CDR3 in amino acids: CASNYYGGGEQYF. CDR3 nucleotide sequence: TGTGCCAGCAACTACTACGGGGGGGGCGAGCAGTACTTC.

This clone has only one observation. The CDR3 DNA reads as TGTGCCAGCAGCCAAGTCCTGTACCTCCCTGAGGGCACAGATACGCAGTATTTT. Its protein is CASSQVLYLPEGTDTQYF. The rearrangement uses TRBV4-2 and TRBJ2-3; D not resolved. CDR1 is LGHNA, CDR2 YNFKEQ, per germline. CDR3 size: 18 residues. Deletions cut 1 base from V and 1 base from J, with 18 bases between.

The J gene is TRBJ1-4, the V gene TRBV7-9; perhaps TRBD1 as D (5 bases). CDR3 length: 17 amino acids. In germline, CDR1 is SEHNR, CDR2 FQNEAQ (reference sequence). V gave up 1 base and J gave up 0 bases, with 12 bases separating them. CDR3 loop: CASSLGATVATNEKLFF. DNA of the CDR3: TGTGCCAGCAGCTTAGGGGCGACAGTCGCAACTAATGAAAAACTGTTTTTT.

The V gene is TRBV5-8, the J gene TRBJ2-2; the match to TRBD1 covers 9 bases. Trimming took 4 bases from V and 6 from J; bases not matched to a gene: 7. The CDR3 totals 15 residues. Germline CDR1 is SGHTS and CDR2 is YDEGEE. This chain's CDR3 is CASSPRHRGPGELFF. For the CDR3, the DNA is TGTGCCAGCAGCCCACGCCACAGGGGGCCCGGGGAGCTGTTTTTT.

The chain carries TRBV3-1 (or the pseudogene TRBV3-2) and TRBJ1-4, with a weak D call TRBD1 (6 bases). This CDR3 comprises 15 residues. Per the germline V gene, CDR1 is LGHDT and CDR2 is YNNKEL (reference sequence). Trimming cost V 4 bases and J 3 bases, with 12 bases left between them. The CDR3 protein is CASSLAGTPNEKLFF. The CDR3, as DNA: TGTGCCAGCAGCCTTGCCGGGACACCTAATGAAAAACTGTTTTTT.

This chain links TRBV5-6 with TRBJ2-2, with D possibly TRBD1 on 5 matching bases. Germline values: CDR1 SGHDT, CDR2 YYEEEE. CDR3 length: 17 residues. Trimming pared 0 bases from V and 3 bases from J, leaving 15 bases between. The CDR3 DNA reads TGTGCCAGCAGCTTGGGGCAGGGCATATTCCACACCGGGGAGCTGTTTTTT. It yields the protein CASSLGQGIFHTGELFF.

This clone was detected once. The gene calls are TRBV10-3 and TRBJ1-4; D is uncertain. This CDR3 is built from 13 residues. Germline V gene sequence: CDR1 ENHRY, CDR2 SYGVKD. The V and J ends lost 3 bases and 8 bases respectively, with 10 bases between them. CDR3 loop: CAISDPVSEKLFF. CDR3 DNA sequence: TGTGCCATCAGTGACCCGGTTTCCGAAAAACTGTTTTTT.

V gene TRBV28 combines with J gene TRBJ1-6; 11 nucleotides agree with TRBD1. Per germline, CDR1 MDHEN and CDR2 SYDVKM. J lost 8 bases, V lost 6 bases, and 9 bases had no gene match. The CDR3 covers 16 residues. The CDR3 loop reads CASSPWEGQGDSPLHF. For the CDR3, the DNA is TGTGCCAGCAGCCCGTGGGAGGGACAGGGGGATTCACCCCTCCACTTT. Complete variable domain (other parts from reference TRBV28 and TRBJ1-6): DVKVTQSSRYLVKRTGEKVFLECVQDMDHENMFWYRQDPGLGLRLIYFSYDVKMKEKGDIPEGYSVSREKKERFSLILESASTNQTSMYLCASSPWEGQGDSPLHFGNGTRLTVT.

Only a few counts were recorded for this clone. This chain uses TRBV3-1 (or the pseudogene TRBV3-2) with TRBJ1-5; 12 bases line up with TRBD1. This CDR3 region has 16 residues. Germline V gene sequence: CDR1 LGHDT, CDR2 YNNKEL (reference sequence). The J segment lost 4 bases and the V segment lost 5 bases, leaving 6 bases of the junction unmatched. The CDR3 DNA sequence: TGTGCCAGCAGCAACCGGGACAGGGGGCTGAATCAGCCCCAGCATTTT. Translation: CASSNRDRGLNQPQHF.

The V gene is TRBV7-9, the J gene TRBJ2-1; 8 nucleotides align to TRBD1. This CDR3 has 13 residues. The germline V gene has CDR1 SEHNR and CDR2 FQNEAQ (reference sequence). V trimming: 6 bases; J trimming: 5 bases; junction bases outside the gene matches: 3. The CDR3 coding sequence is TGTGCCAGCAGAGGACAGGGCAACAATGAGCAGTTCTTC. Residues: CASRGQGNNEQFF.